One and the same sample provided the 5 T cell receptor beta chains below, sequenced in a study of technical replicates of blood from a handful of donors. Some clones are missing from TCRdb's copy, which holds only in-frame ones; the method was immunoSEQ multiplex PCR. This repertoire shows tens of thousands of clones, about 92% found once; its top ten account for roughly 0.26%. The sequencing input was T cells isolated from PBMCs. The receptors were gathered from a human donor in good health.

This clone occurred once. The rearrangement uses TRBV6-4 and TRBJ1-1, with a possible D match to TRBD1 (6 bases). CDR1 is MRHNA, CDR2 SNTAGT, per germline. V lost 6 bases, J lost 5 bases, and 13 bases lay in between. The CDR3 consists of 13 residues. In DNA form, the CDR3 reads TGTGCCAGCAGCCTCACAGGGTATACTGAAGCTTTCTTT. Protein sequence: CASSLTGYTEAFF.

CDR3 DNA: TGTGCCAGTAGTGCCGGCGGAGTCGGATCCTACGAGCAGTACTTC. It yields the protein CASSAGGVGSYEQYF. The chain has TRBV19 and TRBJ2-7; D unclear. V lost 5 bases to trimming and J lost 1 base, with 15 bases between them. This CDR3 has 15 amino acids. Germline V gene data show CDR1 as LNHDA and CDR2 as SQIVND (reference sequence).

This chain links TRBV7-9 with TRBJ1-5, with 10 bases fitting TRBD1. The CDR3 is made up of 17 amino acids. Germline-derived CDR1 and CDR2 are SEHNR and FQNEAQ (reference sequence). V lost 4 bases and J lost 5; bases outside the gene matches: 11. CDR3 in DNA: TGTGCCAGCAGCTCAGACCCCGGGACAGGGGTTCATCAGCCCCAGCATTTT. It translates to CASSSDPGTGVHQPQHF.

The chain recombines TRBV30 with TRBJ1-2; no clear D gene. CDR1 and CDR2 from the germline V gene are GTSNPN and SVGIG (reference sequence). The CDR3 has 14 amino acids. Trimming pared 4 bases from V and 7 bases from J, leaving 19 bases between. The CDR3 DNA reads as TGTGCCTGGATTCTAGGTCCTGGTTTTTTTGGCTACACCTTC. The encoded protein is CAWILGPGFFGYTF.

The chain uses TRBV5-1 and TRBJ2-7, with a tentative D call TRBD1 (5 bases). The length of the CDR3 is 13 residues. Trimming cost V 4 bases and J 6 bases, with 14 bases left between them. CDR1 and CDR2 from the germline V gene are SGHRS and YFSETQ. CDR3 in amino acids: CASSPSRQLEQYF. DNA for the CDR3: TGCGCCAGCAGCCCCTCCCGACAGCTCGAGCAGTACTTC.